These T cell receptor beta chains were read from a single sample in a study of blood T cells in healthy people across ages. TCRdb analysed the 5' RACE reads with MiXCR anew, one entry per CDR3 protein. Among 1.4 million to 1.5 million distinct CDR3 sequences listed, approximately 40% were seen once. Sequences were obtained from blood. Receptors originate from a woman aged 18 to 35 in good health. The CDR3 runs from the conserved cysteine through the conserved F or W. The order of the fields is CDR3 length, V gene, clone size, D gene, J gene, CDR3 protein, CDR3 DNA. A D gene is named only where the DNA matches it firmly. For some rows the clone size is stated as once, few or many, or as a class when expanded; others skip it.

14	TRBV20-1	-	-	TRBJ1-2	CSARIRAGNYGYTF	TGCAGTGCTAGAATCAGGGCCGGTAACTATGGCTACACCTTC
13	TRBV9	-	-	TRBJ2-3	CASSVATDNTQYF	TGTGCCAGCAGCGTAGCGACGGATAATACGCAGTATTTT
15	TRBV2	few	-	TRBJ2-7	CASSDSRGPSGEQYF	TGTGCCAGCAGTGATTCCCGGGGCCCTTCGGGAGAGCAGTACTTC
13	TRBV11-2	many	-	TRBJ2-7	CASSLAEGYEQYF	TGTGCCAGCAGCTTAGCCGAGGGCTACGAGCAGTACTTC
14	TRBV19	-	-	TRBJ1-4	CASTAGHRGEKLFF	TGTGCCAGTACCGCAGGGCATAGAGGTGAAAAACTGTTTTTT
16	TRBV6-1	-	TRBD1	TRBJ2-1	CAGIGQGRVTYNEQFF	TGTGCCGGTATAGGACAGGGGAGAGTAACCTACAATGAGCAGTTCTTC
16	TRBV5-1	-	-	TRBJ2-3	CASSLGASTVLDTQYF	TGCGCCAGCAGCTTGGGGGCCTCGACCGTCCTGGATACGCAGTATTTT
13	TRBV10-3	few	TRBD1	TRBJ1-2	CAISEGQDYGYTF	TGTGCCATCAGTGAGGGACAGGACTATGGCTACACCTTC
13	TRBV6-5	-	-	TRBJ2-7	CASRPTGFNEQYF	TGTGCCAGCAGACCAACAGGGTTCAACGAGCAGTACTTC
15	TRBV10-1	-	TRBD1	TRBJ2-5	CASSESTGARETQYF	TGCGCCAGCAGTGAGTCAACAGGGGCCAGGGAGACCCAGTACTTC
17	TRBV7-8	-	TRBD1	TRBJ1-1	CASSLELLGDSNCGAFF	TGTGCCAGCAGCTTAGAGTTACTAGGGGACAGCAACTGCGGAGCTTTCTTT
13	TRBV12-3/TRBV12-4	few	TRBD2	TRBJ2-7	CAVISGASYEQYF	TGTGCCGTAATTAGCGGGGCCTCCTACGAGCAGTACTTC
13	TRBV12-3/TRBV12-4	-	-	TRBJ1-1	CASSLKRGHEAFF	TGTGCCAGCAGCCTAAAACGGGGTCATGAAGCTTTCTTT
12	TRBV28	-	-	TRBJ1-1	CASSRTGVEAFF	TGTGCCAGCAGTCGGACGGGGGTTGAAGCTTTCTTT
16	TRBV12-3/TRBV12-4	few	TRBD2	TRBJ2-1	CASSSWTSGSRDEQFF	TGTGCCAGCAGTTCCTGGACTAGCGGGAGTAGAGATGAGCAGTTCTTC
15	TRBV4-1	-	TRBD1	TRBJ1-1	CASSQGDRVRTEAFF	TGCGCCAGCAGCCAAGGGGACAGGGTCCGGACTGAAGCTTTCTTT
14	TRBV19	once	-	TRBJ2-7	CASRRTEYSYEQYF	TGTGCCAGTAGGCGGACAGAATACTCCTACGAGCAGTACTTC
15	TRBV20-1	few	-	TRBJ2-1	CSARDHSGSYNEQFF	TGCAGTGCTAGAGATCATAGCGGTTCTTACAATGAGCAGTTCTTC
13	TRBV3-1	few	-	TRBJ2-1	CASSQEGDNKQFF	TGTGCCAGCAGCCAAGAGGGGGATAACAAGCAGTTCTTC
15	TRBV9	-	-	TRBJ2-5	CASSVSGGGFETQYF	TGTGCCAGCAGCGTTTCTGGGGGGGGCTTTGAGACCCAGTACTTC
14	TRBV20-1	few	-	TRBJ2-5	CSARDSSGQETQYF	TGCAGTGCTAGAGATAGTTCGGGGCAAGAGACCCAGTACTTC
14	TRBV20-1	-	-	TRBJ2-5	CSVLALEGKETQYF	TGCAGTGTCCTAGCCCTTGAGGGAAAAGAGACCCAGTACTTC
15	TRBV20-1	-	-	TRBJ2-3	CSASGKMASTDTQYF	TGCAGTGCTAGCGGAAAGATGGCGAGCACAGATACGCAGTATTTT
15	TRBV6-2/TRBV6-3	once	TRBD2	TRBJ2-7	CASSKKREAYYEQYF	TGTGCCAGCAGTAAGAAGCGGGAGGCATACTACGAGCAGTACTTC
16	TRBV7-2	many	TRBD2	TRBJ2-5	CASSLSSGRGQETQYF	TGTGCCAGCAGCTTAAGTAGCGGGAGGGGCCAAGAGACCCAGTACTTC